Listed here are 10 T cell receptor beta chains from one sample, sequenced in a study of patients and donors after allogeneic stem cell transplantation. TCRdb called the RT-PCR reads again in MiXCR, with one record for every CDR3 protein. The sample lists approximately 57,000 distinct CDR3 sequences; 10% to 15% were seen once. Sequenced material: blood, either unsorted or a sorted T cell fraction (not recorded which). The receptors originated from a human donor who was either an allogeneic HSCT recipient or a stem cell or donor lymphocyte infusion donor (not recorded which). It is not recorded whose cells these are; they may come from a transplant donor.

In its sample, this clonotype ranks as medium-sized. The J gene is TRBJ2-3, the V gene TRBV7-9; D uncertain. The ends were cut back, 0 bases at V and 4 bases at J, with 2 bases in the middle. In germline, CDR1 is SEHNR, CDR2 FQNEAQ (reference sequence). The CDR3 extends over 12 amino acids. CDR3 bases: TGTGCCAGCAGCTTAGCCGCAGATACGCAGTATTTT. Translated, it gives CASSLAADTQYF.

This clonotype came up many times. This chain links TRBV5-1 with TRBJ2-1; 9 bases match TRBD2. Trimming at V came to 3 bases and at J to 10 bases, leaving 8 bases not matched to a gene. This CDR3 spans 14 amino acids. Looked up from germline, CDR1 is SGHRS and CDR2 is YFSETQ. The CDR3 loop reads CASSYRPSGEEQFF. Written as DNA, the CDR3 is TGCGCCAGCAGCTACAGACCTAGCGGGGAAGAGCAGTTCTTC.

By its share, this clonotype is medium-sized. The chain is built from TRBV12-3 or TRBV12-4 and TRBJ2-7, with 8 nucleotides matching TRBD2. The CDR3 loop spans 13 amino acids. V was clipped by 6 bases and J by 2 bases; unmatched bases: 3. The CDR3: CASRRGVTYEQYF. The CDR3 DNA is TGTGCCAGCAGGCGGGGGGTTACCTACGAGCAGTACTTC.

This clonotype was recorded a few times. The rearrangement uses TRBV5-1 and TRBJ1-5; no clear D gene. The V gene's germline CDR1 is SGHRS and CDR2 YFSETQ. V was pared by 0 bases and J by 3 bases, with 13 bases between. CDR3 size: 16 residues. The chain's CDR3 is CASSLAVGPTNQPQHF. CDR3 in DNA: TGCGCCAGCAGCTTGGCTGTCGGACCGACCAATCAGCCCCAGCATTTT.

In this sample, this clonotype turned up many times. The J gene is TRBJ1-2, the V gene TRBV12-3 or TRBV12-4; D is unresolved. The CDR3 is made up of 18 amino acids. Trimming took 2 bases from V and 1 from J, leaving 20 bases between them. CDR3 nucleotide sequence: TGTGCCAGCAGTTTAAACCCAAACGGTGGACGATATAACTATGGCTACACCTTC. Residues: CASSLNPNGGRYNYGYTF.

This clonotype is medium-sized in the sample. V gene TRBV27 combines with J gene TRBJ2-3, with 12 bases lining up with TRBD2. The trim removed 6 bases at V and 3 bases at J, leaving 4 bases unmatched. The germline V gene has CDR1 MNHEY and CDR2 SMNVEV (reference sequence). The CDR3 spans 15 residues. This chain's CDR3 is CASSPGTSGTDTQYF. The CDR3 DNA sequence: TGTGCCAGCAGCCCCGGGACTAGCGGGACAGATACGCAGTATTTT.

This clonotype was recorded a few times. This sequence joins TRBV30 and TRBJ1-1, with 8 bases fitting TRBD1. Germline loops: CDR1 GTSNPN, CDR2 SVGIG (reference sequence). There are 14 residues in the CDR3. J gave up 9 bases and V 2 bases, and 11 bases lay outside the gene matches. In DNA, the CDR3 is TGTGCCTGGAGTCCCCGGACAGGGATGGAGAAAGCTTTCTTT. Translating it yields CAWSPRTGMEKAFF.

This clonotype appeared a few times. This chain uses TRBV27 with TRBJ2-2; 12 nucleotides match TRBD2. This CDR3 contains 15 residues. From germline, CDR1 is MNHEY and CDR2 SMNVEV (reference sequence). The CDR3 region is CATGTSGLLTGELFF. As DNA, the CDR3 is TGTGCTACTGGGACTAGCGGGCTTCTCACCGGGGAGCTGTTTTTT.

The rearrangement uses TRBV4-1 and TRBJ1-1; D is unresolved. This CDR3 region has 14 residues. The V end lost 4 bases, the J end lost 4 bases, and 13 bases lay between the germline ends. Germline V gives CDR1 MGHRA, CDR2 YSYEKL. CDR3 protein: CASSRGRLPTEAFF. CDR3 nucleotide sequence: TGCGCCAGCAGCCGCGGGAGGCTACCCACTGAAGCTTTCTTT.

This chain joins TRBV7-9 and TRBJ2-2, with TRBD2 matching 9 bases. V shed 3 bases and J 2 bases; nucleotides not matched to a gene: 13. The CDR3 contains 19 residues. Looked up from germline, CDR1 is SEHNR and CDR2 is FQNEAQ (reference sequence). The DNA of the CDR3 is TGTGCCAGCAGCTTGGCGTCGAAGTCTAGCGGGACTAACACCGGGGAGCTGTTTTTT. Translating it yields CASSLASKSSGTNTGELFF.